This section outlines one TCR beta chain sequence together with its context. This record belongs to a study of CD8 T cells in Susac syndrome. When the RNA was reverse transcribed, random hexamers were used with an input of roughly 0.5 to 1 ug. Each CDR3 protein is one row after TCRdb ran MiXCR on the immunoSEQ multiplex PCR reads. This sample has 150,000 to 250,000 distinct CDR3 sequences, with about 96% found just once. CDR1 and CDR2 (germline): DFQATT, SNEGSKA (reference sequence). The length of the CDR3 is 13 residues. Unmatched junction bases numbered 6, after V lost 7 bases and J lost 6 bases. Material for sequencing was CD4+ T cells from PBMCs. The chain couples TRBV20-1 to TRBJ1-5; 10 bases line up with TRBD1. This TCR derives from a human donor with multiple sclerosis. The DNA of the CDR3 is TGCAGTGACCGGACAGGGGGAGCTCAGCCCCAGCATTTT. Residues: CSDRTGGAQPQHF.